A selection of T cell receptor beta chains follows, all from one sample in a study of PD-L1 blockade in urothelial cancer. Repertoires were generated with immunoSEQ multiplex PCR, while TCRdb's copy carries only in-frame clones and drops some. Of approximately 32,000 clones in the sample, more than 65% were seen once. Specimen: PBMCs, collected around atezolizumab (anti-PD-L1) treatment. Every receptor here comes from a man in his sixties with urothelial cancer. The CDR3 runs from the conserved cysteine through the conserved F or W. Each record gives: clone size, J gene, D gene, V gene, CDR3 DNA, CDR3 protein. A D gene is named only where the DNA matches it firmly. Clone size, where shown, is once, few, many, or a class for clones that have expanded.

- | TRBJ2-7 | - | TRBV19 | TGTGCCAGTAGTGGTCAGGGGTCCTACGAGCAGTACTTC | CASSGQGSYEQYF
- | TRBJ1-3 | - | TRBV7-9 | TGTGCCAGCAGCGCTAGTTGGGGAAACACCATATATTTT | CASSASWGNTIYF
once | TRBJ2-5 | - | TRBV12-5 | TGTGCTAGTGCCAGTGGGCTGCTCCAAGAGACCCAGTACTTC | CASASGLLQETQYF
- | TRBJ2-5 | - | TRBV5-5 | TGTGCCAGCAACTTAGGACCGACATTGGGAGGGACCCAGTACTTC | CASNLGPTLGGTQYF
- | TRBJ1-1 | - | TRBV27 | TGTGCCAGCAGTGCAACTTACATTAACAGGAACACTGAAGCTTTCTTT | CASSATYINRNTEAFF
- | TRBJ2-3 | - | TRBV2 | TGTGCCAGCAGTCAGGGCACAGATACGCAGTATTTT | CASSQGTDTQYF
- | TRBJ2-1 | TRBD1 | TRBV6-5 | TGTGCCAGCAGTTACTCGGCGGGACAGGTAATCAATGAGCAGTTCTTC | CASSYSAGQVINEQFF
- | TRBJ2-2 | - | TRBV28 | TGTGCCAGCAGGCTAATGCAGGGTAGCGGCGGGGAGCTGTTTTTT | CASRLMQGSGGELFF
few | TRBJ1-2 | - | TRBV6-4 | TGTGCCAGCAGTCCCGGGGGGAAACCAAGTGGCTACACCTTC | CASSPGGKPSGYTF
- | TRBJ1-1 | - | TRBV10-3 | TGTGCCACCGCGGACAGTTTGAACACTGAAGCTTTCTTT | CATADSLNTEAFF
- | TRBJ2-7 | TRBD1 | TRBV5-4 | TGTGCCAGCACCCCCCGGGACAGGCCCTACGAGCAGTACTTC | CASTPRDRPYEQYF
- | TRBJ2-7 | TRBD2 | TRBV4-3 | TGCGCCAGCAGCCAAGGGGGGGGGACCCTCCTGTTCGAGCAGTACTTC | CASSQGGGTLLFEQYF
- | TRBJ2-7 | TRBD1 | TRBV30 | TGTGCCTGGAGGACGACAGGGTCGGGCTACGAGCAGTACTTC | CAWRTTGSGYEQYF
- | TRBJ1-1 | - | TRBV19 | TGTGCCAGTAGTACCGTCCTGCGGGGTGAAGCTTTCTTT | CASSTVLRGEAFF